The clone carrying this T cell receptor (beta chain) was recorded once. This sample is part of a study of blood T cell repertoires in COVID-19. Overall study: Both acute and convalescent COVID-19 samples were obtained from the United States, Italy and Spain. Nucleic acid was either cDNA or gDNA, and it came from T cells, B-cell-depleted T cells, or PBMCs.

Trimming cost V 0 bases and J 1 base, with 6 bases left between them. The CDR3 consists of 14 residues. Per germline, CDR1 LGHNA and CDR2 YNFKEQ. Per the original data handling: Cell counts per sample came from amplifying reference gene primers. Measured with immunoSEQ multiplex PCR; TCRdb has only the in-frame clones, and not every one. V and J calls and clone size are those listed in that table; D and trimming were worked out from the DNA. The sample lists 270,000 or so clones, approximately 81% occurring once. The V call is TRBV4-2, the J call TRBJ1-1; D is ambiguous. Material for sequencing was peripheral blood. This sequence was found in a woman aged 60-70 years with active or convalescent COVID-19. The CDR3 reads CASSQDFGNTEAFF. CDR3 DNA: TGTGCCAGCAGCCAAGATTTCGGGAACACTGAAGCTTTCTTT.